The T cell receptor beta chain described here comes from a study of OX40 agonist ivuxolimab in advanced cancers. The wider study: Dosing consisted of intravenous ivuxolimab at 0.01 to 10 mg/kg every 2 weeks.

Study conclusions and caveats: Also showing low normalized T-cell clonal expansion were some of the nonresponders.

Assay used: immunoSEQ multiplex PCR; TCRdb lists only in-frame clones, some missing. In the table there are tens of thousands of clones, approximately 91% of which are singletons. Patients were ruled out by autoimmune disease history or systemic immunosuppression. Germline assignment: CDR1 SGHNT and CDR2 YYREEE (reference sequence). Trimming removed 4 bases at V and 5 bases at J, with 23 bases between. The CDR3 totals 17 residues. With regard to this clone: The antigen remains undetermined.

The TCR comes from an adult with an advanced solid tumor such as melanoma, head and neck, liver or kidney cancer. The sample here was CD4+ or CD8+ T cells sorted from blood, taken in a trial of the OX40 agonist ivuxolimab. V is TRBV5-4 and J is TRBJ2-3, with a weak D call TRBD2 (5 bases). The CDR3 region has the DNA TGTGCCAGCAGCACAATGGCCGGACTCCAGCGAGGAGATACGCAGTATTTT. It yields the protein CASSTMAGLQRGDTQYF.